This TCR beta chain was retrieved from a study of T cell changes during pregnancy in multiple sclerosis. Trimming removed 4 bases at V and 0 bases at J, with 11 bases between. This CDR3 comprises 15 residues. Germline-derived CDR1 and CDR2 are SGHRS and YFSETQ. Measured with immunoSEQ multiplex PCR; TCRdb has only the in-frame clones, and not every one. The sample carries approximately 100,000 clones, less than 95% recorded once. The chain is built from TRBV5-1 and TRBJ2-1; perhaps TRBD2 as D (5 bases). Specimen: peripheral blood, collected before pregnancy. This clonotype originated in a female donor with multiple sclerosis, enrolled in a pregnancy study. The chain's CDR3 is CASSPLGSSYNEQFF. The DNA of the CDR3 is TGCGCCAGCAGCCCTCTGGGGAGCTCCTACAATGAGCAGTTCTTC.